These 2 T cell receptor beta chains share one sample of origin, sequenced in a study of cytomegalovirus exposure and HLA in healthy donors. Primers for the PCR totalled 60 Vbeta and 13 Jbeta. TCRdb keeps only in-frame clones here, not all; method: immunoSEQ multiplex PCR. The sample holds over 150,000 clones. Sequenced input: PBMCs. The receptor set was obtained from a boy aged 5 to 17 in good health and CMV-seronegative.

The V and J genes are TRBV19 and TRBJ2-1; TRBD2 aligns across 16 bases. Germline V gene lookup returns CDR1 LNHDA and CDR2 SQIVND (reference sequence). This CDR3 has 17 residues. J gave up 3 bases and V 5 bases, and 4 bases lay outside the gene matches. The CDR3 region is CASSFGTSGGVYNEQFF. DNA of the CDR3: TGTGCCAGTAGTTTCGGGACTAGCGGGGGGGTCTACAATGAGCAGTTCTTC.

The genes are TRBV6-5 and TRBJ2-1; D is possibly TRBD1 (6 bases). Trimming stripped 2 bases from V and 7 bases from J, with 12 bases between. The CDR3 totals 14 residues. Germline V gene data show CDR1 as MNHEY and CDR2 as SVGAGI. CDR3 residues: CASSYDRSLNEQFF. The CDR3 region has the DNA TGTGCCAGCAGTTACGACAGGTCTTTGAATGAGCAGTTCTTC.